These 5 T cell receptor beta chains came from one sample sequenced in a study of technical replicates of blood from several donors. Measured with immunoSEQ multiplex PCR; TCRdb has only the in-frame clones, and not every one. Of approximately 51,000 clones in the sample, 85% to 95% are singletons; the top ten hold roughly 4.2%. The sequencing input was PBMCs. These receptor sequences come from a human donor in good health. Some clones in this sample may be carry-over from other donors' samples.

The chain carries TRBV9 and TRBJ1-5, with TRBD1 identical over 9 bases. The germline V gene encodes CDR1 SGDLS and CDR2 YYNGEE. The ends lost 4 bases at V and 7 bases at J; junction bases unmatched: 9. This CDR3 spans 15 amino acids. This CDR3 reads CASSTRTGEDQPQHF. Here the CDR3 DNA reads TGTGCCAGCAGCACCCGGACAGGGGAGGACCAGCCCCAGCATTTT.

The chain links TRBV4-3 to TRBJ1-2, with D perhaps TRBD1 (5 bases). V dropped 1 base and J dropped 7 bases, with 22 bases sitting between them. Germline values: CDR1 LGHNA, CDR2 YSLEER. CDR3 length: 17 residues. The CDR3 spells CASSQVWLLQGLRGYTF. As DNA, the CDR3 is TGCGCCAGCAGCCAAGTCTGGCTACTGCAGGGCTTGCGTGGCTACACCTTC.

The chain links TRBV21-1 to TRBJ1-5; the table's D call, TRBD1, has no DNA check behind it. TRBV21-1 is classified as a pseudogene. The CDR3 is made up of 17 amino acids. The CDR3, as DNA: TGTGCCAGCAGCACCCGCAGGGGGGCAAAGGCTAATCAGCCCCAGCATTTT. Translation: CASSTRRGAKANQPQHF.

The chain employs TRBV9 and TRBJ2-7; a weak D match, TRBD2 (5 bases). V was cut by 0 bases and J by 5 bases, with 9 bases left in between. Germline V gene lookup returns CDR1 SGDLS and CDR2 YYNGEE. The CDR3 runs 13 residues. CDR3 sequence (DNA): TGTGCCAGCAGCGTAGCCGAGGGCCACGAGCAGTACTTC. Translated, it gives CASSVAEGHEQYF.

This rearrangement joins TRBV7-9 to TRBJ2-5, with D perhaps matching TRBD2 (5 bases). CDR1 SEHNR and CDR2 FQNEAQ come from the germline V gene (reference sequence). V lost 3 bases and J 5 bases, leaving 10 bases between the germline ends. This CDR3 has 13 amino acids. CDR3 DNA: TGTGCCAGCAGCTTGATACTAGTCGAGACCCAGTACTTC. Translated: CASSLILVETQYF.